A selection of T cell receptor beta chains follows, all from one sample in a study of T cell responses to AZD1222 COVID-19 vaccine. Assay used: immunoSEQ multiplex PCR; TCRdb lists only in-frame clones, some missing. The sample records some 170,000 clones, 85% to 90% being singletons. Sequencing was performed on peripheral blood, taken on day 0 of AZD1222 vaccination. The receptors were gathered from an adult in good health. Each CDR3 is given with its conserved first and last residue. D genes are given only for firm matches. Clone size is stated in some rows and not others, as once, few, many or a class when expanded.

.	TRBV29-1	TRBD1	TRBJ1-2	TGCAGCGTCCATCCGACAGGGAACTATGGCTACACCTTC	CSVHPTGNYGYTF
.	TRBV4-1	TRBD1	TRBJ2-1	TGCGCCAGCAGCCAATTCCCTCCCCAGGGGGCCTCCTACAATGAGCAGTTCTTC	CASSQFPPQGASYNEQFF
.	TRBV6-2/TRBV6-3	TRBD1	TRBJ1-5	TGTGCCAGCAGTTCCCAGACAGGGTCGCATCAGCCCCAGCATTTT	CASSSQTGSHQPQHF
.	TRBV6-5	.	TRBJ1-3	TGTGCCAGCAGGAGCTATTGGAACACCATATATTTT	CASRSYWNTIYF
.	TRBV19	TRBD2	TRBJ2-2	TGTGCCAGTAGTATACCCTCCGGGACTAGCGCCGGGGAGCTGTTTTTT	CASSIPSGTSAGELFF
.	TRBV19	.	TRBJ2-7	TGTGCCAGTAGCACCGAAGGGGGCTACGAGCAGTACTTC	CASSTEGGYEQYF
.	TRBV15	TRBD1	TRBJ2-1	TGTGCCACCAGCAGAGAGGGGGACAGTGGGGTATTTGATGAGCAGTTCTTC	CATSREGDSGVFDEQFF
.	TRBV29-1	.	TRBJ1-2	TGCAGCGTTGGTCAGTCCCTTGGGGCTAACTATGGCTACACCTTC	CSVGQSLGANYGYTF
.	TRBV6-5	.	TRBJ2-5	TGTGCCAGCAGTTACTCCGTGGTAGAGACCCAGTACTTC	CASSYSVVETQYF
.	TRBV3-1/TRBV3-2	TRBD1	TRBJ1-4	TGTGCCAGCAGCCAAGGGGACAGGGGGTTCCTTCGGGAAAAACTGTTTTTT	CASSQGDRGFLREKLFF
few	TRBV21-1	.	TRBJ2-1	TGTGCCAGCAGCAAAGGCCGGGGGCCAACTAGCACCTACAATGAGCAGTTCTTC	CASSKGRGPTSTYNEQFF
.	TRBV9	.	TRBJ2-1	TGTGCCAGCTCGACTGCGCACAATGAGCAGTTCTTC	CASSTAHNEQFF
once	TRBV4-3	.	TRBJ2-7	TGCGCCAGCAGCCAAGATTTATCTAGCGTGTCCTACGAGCAGTACTTC	CASSQDLSSVSYEQYF
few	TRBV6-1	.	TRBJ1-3	TGTGCCAGCAGTGAAGTAGCGGGATCTGGAAACACCATATATTTT	CASSEVAGSGNTIYF
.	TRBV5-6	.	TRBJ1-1	TGTGCCAGCAGCCGGCGGCAAGAAGCTTTCTTT	CASSRRQEAFF
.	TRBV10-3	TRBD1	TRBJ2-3	TGTGCCATCAGCCCGGGACAGGGGACAGATACGCAGTATTTT	CAISPGQGTDTQYF
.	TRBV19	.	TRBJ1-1	TGTGCCAGTAGTAGTGGGACGGGGAACACTGAAGCTTTCTTT	CASSSGTGNTEAFF
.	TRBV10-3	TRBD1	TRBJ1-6	TGTGCCATCAGTGAAGCCCGGACAGGGCACAATTCACCCCTCCACTTT	CAISEARTGHNSPLHF
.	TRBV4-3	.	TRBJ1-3	TGCGCCAGCAGCCAAGATCCTGCAACAGGAAACACCATATATTTT	CASSQDPATGNTIYF
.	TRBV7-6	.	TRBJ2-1	TGTGCCAGCAGCTTGCTACTTTACAATGAGCAGTTCTTC	CASSLLLYNEQFF
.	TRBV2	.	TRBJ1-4	TGTGCCAGCAAAGGGCGTCGGAACGAAAAACTGTTTTTT	CASKGRRNEKLFF
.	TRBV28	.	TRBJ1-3	TGTGCCAGCAGTTTAGCCGGGAACGCTGGAAACACCATATATTTT	CASSLAGNAGNTIYF
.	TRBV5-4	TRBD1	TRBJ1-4	TGTGCCAGCAGCCCAGGACAGGGTATGGAAAAACTGTTTTTT	CASSPGQGMEKLFF
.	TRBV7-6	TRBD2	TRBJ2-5	TGTGCCAGCAGCCCGCGGAGGTCGGGGGGTTCGTTCGAGACCCAGTACTTC	CASSPRRSGGSFETQYF
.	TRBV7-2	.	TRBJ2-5	TGTGCCAGCAGCTTAGGGGAAGGATTCGGAGAGACCCAGTACTTC	CASSLGEGFGETQYF
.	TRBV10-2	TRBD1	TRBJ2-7	TGCGCCAGCAGTGAGATAGGGACAGGGAAGGTGGGCGAGCAGTACTTC	CASSEIGTGKVGEQYF
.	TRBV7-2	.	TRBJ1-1	TGTGCCAGCAGCCCCGGACAGAACACTGAAGCTTTCTTT	CASSPGQNTEAFF
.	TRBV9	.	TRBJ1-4	TGTGCCAGCAGCGAGGAGGCGTGGGAAGGCGAAAAACTGTTTTTT	CASSEEAWEGEKLFF
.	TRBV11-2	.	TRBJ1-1	TGTGCCAGCAGCTTAGACGGAGGGACTGAAGCTTTCTTT	CASSLDGGTEAFF
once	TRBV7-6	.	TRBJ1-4	TGTGCCAGCAGCTTAGCTCCCAGGGTTAATGAAAAACTGTTTTTT	CASSLAPRVNEKLFF
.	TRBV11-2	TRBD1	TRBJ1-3	TGTGCCAGCAGCTTGGGACAGGGTTACACCATATATTTT	CASSLGQGYTIYF
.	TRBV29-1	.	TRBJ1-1	TGCAGCGTCCGCGGGGGGAGCACTGAAGCTTTCTTT	CSVRGGSTEAFF
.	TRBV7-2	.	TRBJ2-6	TGTGCCAGCAGCACCGGGACGGTATTCTCTGGGGCCAACGTCCTGACTTTC	CASSTGTVFSGANVLTF
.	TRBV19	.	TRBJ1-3	TGTGCCAGTAGTACACAGAGCTCTGGAAACACCATATATTTT	CASSTQSSGNTIYF
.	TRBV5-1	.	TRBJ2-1	TGCGCCAGCACCCGGGGTAGCGGTCGGGATGAGCAGTTCTTC	CASTRGSGRDEQFF
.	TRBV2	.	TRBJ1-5	TGTGCCAGCAGTTGGGGGTGGACCGGGAAAGGCAATCAGCCCCAGCATTTT	CASSWGWTGKGNQPQHF
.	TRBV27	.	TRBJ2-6	TGTGCCAGCAGCGGAAAATGGCACTCTGGGGCCAACGTCCTGACTTTC	CASSGKWHSGANVLTF
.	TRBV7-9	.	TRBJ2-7	TGTGCCAGCAGCTTAACCTACGAGCAGTACTTC	CASSLTYEQYF
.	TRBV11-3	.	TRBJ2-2	TGTGCCAGCAGCTTAGGGGGTAGATACACCGGGGAGCTGTTTTTT	CASSLGGRYTGELFF
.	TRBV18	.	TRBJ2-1	TGTGCCAGCTCAACCGCGGGACTTCCCTCCTACAATGAGCAGTTCTTC	CASSTAGLPSYNEQFF
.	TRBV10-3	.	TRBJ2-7	TGTGCCATCAGTGAGACTCTGGGGGCGAGTGGGTACGAGCAGTACTTC	CAISETLGASGYEQYF
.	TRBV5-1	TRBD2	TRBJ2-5	TGCGCCAGCAGCTTGGGACTAGCGGTTACAGAGACCCAGTACTTC	CASSLGLAVTETQYF
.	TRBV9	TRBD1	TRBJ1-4	TGTGCCAGCAGCGTAAGAGGGGGCTGGGGTGAAAAACTGTTTTTT	CASSVRGGWGEKLFF
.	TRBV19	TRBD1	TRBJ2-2	TGTGCCAGTAATTCCGGGACAGCGAACACCGGGGAGCTGTTTTTT	CASNSGTANTGELFF
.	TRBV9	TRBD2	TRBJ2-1	TGTGCCAGCAGCTTCACTAGCGGGAGTTACAATGAGCAGTTCTTC	CASSFTSGSYNEQFF
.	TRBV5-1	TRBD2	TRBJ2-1	TGCGCCAGCAGCTGGGGACTAGCGGGAGCGAATGAGCAGTTCTTC	CASSWGLAGANEQFF
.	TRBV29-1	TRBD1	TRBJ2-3	TGCAGCGTTGTTGGACAGGTTGGGACAGATACGCAGTATTTT	CSVVGQVGTDTQYF
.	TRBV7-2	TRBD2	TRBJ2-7	TGTGCCAGCAGCTTAGTGGGGGGAGCGGGAAGCAGCTCCTACGAGCAGTACTTC	CASSLVGGAGSSSYEQYF
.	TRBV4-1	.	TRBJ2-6	TGCGCCAGCAGCCAAAAAGGGGCGCCTGGGGCCAACGTCCTGACTTTC	CASSQKGAPGANVLTF
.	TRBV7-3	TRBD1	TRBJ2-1	TGTGCCAGCAGCTTAACCAAGGACAGGAACAATGAGCAGTTCTTC	CASSLTKDRNNEQFF
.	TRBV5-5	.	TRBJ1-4	TGTGCCAGCAGCACCCAGGGAGGGCATAATGAAAAACTGTTTTTT	CASSTQGGHNEKLFF
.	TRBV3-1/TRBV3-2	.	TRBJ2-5	TGTGCCAGCAGCGAAATGGACAGCCGAGAGACCCAGTACTTC	CASSEMDSRETQYF
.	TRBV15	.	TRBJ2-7	TGTGCCACCAGCAGCCCAAACAGGGCGTCCTACGAGCAGTACTTC	CATSSPNRASYEQYF
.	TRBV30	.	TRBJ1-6	TGTGCCTGGTCGGCGGTAAGCTCCTATAATTCACCCCTCCACTTT	CAWSAVSSYNSPLHF
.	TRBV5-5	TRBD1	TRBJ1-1	TGTGCCAGCAGCCCTCCGGGGAGGGGGCCAGAGAACACTGAAGCTTTCTTT	CASSPPGRGPENTEAFF